The rows below give T cell receptor beta chains drawn from one sample of a study of early stage breast cancer tumors. The repertoire was sequenced with immunoSEQ multiplex PCR; TCRdb's copy has only in-frame clones and lacks some. Of tens of thousands of clones listed, 84% are singletons. Sequenced: blood. The receptors shown here come from a person between 50 and 60 years old with breast cancer. CDR3s include the opening cysteine and the closing phenylalanine or tryptophan. D genes are given only for firm matches. Not all rows give a size; the values are once, few, many and, for expanded clones, a class.

abundance: NA; v_gene: TRBV6-1; len: 16; d_gene: NA; j_gene: TRBJ2-2; CDR3aa: CASSEGYDRGTGELFF; CDR3nt: TGTGCCAGCAGTGAAGGGTACGACCGAGGGACCGGGGAGCTGTTTTTT
abundance: NA; v_gene: TRBV19; len: 16; d_gene: TRBD2; j_gene: TRBJ2-1; CDR3aa: CASRNRAGGRYNEQFF; CDR3nt: TGTGCCAGTAGGAATCGAGCGGGGGGCCGATACAATGAGCAGTTCTTC
abundance: few; v_gene: TRBV14; len: 16; d_gene: TRBD1; j_gene: TRBJ1-2; CDR3aa: CASSQDPTGGTYGYTF; CDR3nt: TGTGCCAGCAGCCAAGATCCGACAGGGGGGACTTATGGCTACACCTTC
abundance: few; v_gene: TRBV12-2; len: 12; d_gene: NA; j_gene: TRBJ1-2; CDR3aa: CASRPSPDGYTF; CDR3nt: TGTGCAAGTCGCCCCTCCCCGGACGGCTACACCTTC
abundance: few; v_gene: TRBV15; len: 15; d_gene: NA; j_gene: TRBJ1-5; CDR3aa: CATSSAEGSNQPQHF; CDR3nt: TGTGCCACCAGCAGTGCAGAGGGGAGCAATCAGCCCCAGCATTTT
abundance: NA; v_gene: TRBV7-2; len: 14; d_gene: NA; j_gene: TRBJ2-5; CDR3aa: CASSLRRGVETQYF; CDR3nt: TGTGCCAGCAGCTTACGCCGCGGGGTTGAGACCCAGTACTTC
abundance: NA; v_gene: TRBV9; len: 17; d_gene: NA; j_gene: TRBJ1-3; CDR3aa: CASSASGQVRSGNTIYF; CDR3nt: TGTGCCAGCAGCGCATCAGGGCAGGTACGCTCTGGAAACACCATATATTTT
abundance: NA; v_gene: TRBV2; len: 11; d_gene: NA; j_gene: TRBJ1-2; CDR3aa: CASSPVLGYTF; CDR3nt: TGTGCCAGCAGTCCCGTCCTCGGCTACACCTTC
abundance: NA; v_gene: TRBV5-4; len: 14; d_gene: NA; j_gene: TRBJ2-1; CDR3aa: CASSLEVNADEQFF; CDR3nt: TGTGCCAGCAGCTTGGAGGTTAATGCCGATGAGCAGTTCTTC
abundance: once; v_gene: TRBV30; len: 14; d_gene: TRBD2; j_gene: TRBJ2-7; CDR3aa: CAWSSPGGAYEQYF; CDR3nt: TGTGCCTGGAGTTCCCCGGGGGGGGCCTACGAGCAGTACTTC
abundance: NA; v_gene: TRBV2; len: 12; d_gene: NA; j_gene: TRBJ2-7; CDR3aa: CASIRRAYEQYF; CDR3nt: TGTGCCAGCATCAGGAGAGCCTACGAGCAGTACTTC
abundance: NA; v_gene: TRBV2; len: 16; d_gene: TRBD1; j_gene: TRBJ2-7; CDR3aa: CASSKTRQGTTYEQYF; CDR3nt: TGTGCCAGCAGTAAGACGAGACAGGGCACGACGTACGAGCAGTACTTC
abundance: NA; v_gene: TRBV5-1; len: 15; d_gene: TRBD2; j_gene: TRBJ2-1; CDR3aa: CASSLGTSGSYEQFF; CDR3nt: TGCGCCAGCAGCTTGGGGACTAGCGGGAGCTATGAGCAGTTCTTC
abundance: NA; v_gene: TRBV4-3; len: 15; d_gene: NA; j_gene: TRBJ2-7; CDR3aa: CASSQDRVGDYEQYF; CDR3nt: TGCGCCAGCAGCCAAGACCGTGTAGGGGACTACGAGCAGTACTTC
abundance: NA; v_gene: TRBV11-3; len: 16; d_gene: TRBD2; j_gene: TRBJ2-1; CDR3aa: CASSPIAGGPGNEQFF; CDR3nt: TGTGCCAGCAGCCCGATAGCGGGGGGGCCGGGGAATGAGCAGTTCTTC
abundance: NA; v_gene: TRBV2; len: 17; d_gene: TRBD2; j_gene: TRBJ2-5; CDR3aa: CASVRREGLGVQETQYF; CDR3nt: TGTGCCAGCGTAAGACGCGAAGGACTAGGCGTCCAAGAGACCCAGTACTTC
abundance: NA; v_gene: TRBV7-6; len: 17; d_gene: TRBD1; j_gene: TRBJ2-5; CDR3aa: CASSLLGRTGGLETQYF; CDR3nt: TGTGCCAGCAGCTTACTGGGGAGGACAGGGGGCTTAGAGACCCAGTACTTC
abundance: NA; v_gene: TRBV6-5; len: 14; d_gene: TRBD1; j_gene: TRBJ1-4; CDR3aa: CASRSAGGNEKLFF; CDR3nt: TGTGCCAGCAGGTCGGCAGGGGGGAATGAAAAACTGTTTTTT
abundance: NA; v_gene: TRBV7-2; len: 13; d_gene: NA; j_gene: TRBJ1-1; CDR3aa: CASSLDQGTVAFF; CDR3nt: TGTGCCAGCAGCTTAGATCAGGGAACAGTCGCTTTCTTT
abundance: NA; v_gene: TRBV6-5; len: 13; d_gene: NA; j_gene: TRBJ2-5; CDR3aa: CAISGSREETQYF; CDR3nt: TGTGCCATCAGTGGGTCGCGGGAAGAGACCCAGTACTTC
abundance: NA; v_gene: TRBV28; len: 13; d_gene: NA; j_gene: TRBJ2-2; CDR3aa: CASSLSATGELFF; CDR3nt: TGTGCCAGCAGTTTATCGGCCACCGGGGAGCTGTTTTTT
abundance: NA; v_gene: TRBV6-5; len: 14; d_gene: NA; j_gene: TRBJ2-5; CDR3aa: CASSYFPRSETQYF; CDR3nt: TGTGCCAGCAGTTACTTTCCTAGGTCAGAGACCCAGTACTTC
abundance: once; v_gene: TRBV9; len: 15; d_gene: NA; j_gene: TRBJ1-1; CDR3aa: CASSPNMGGHTEAFF; CDR3nt: TGTGCCAGCAGCCCCAATATGGGGGGGCACACTGAAGCTTTCTTT
abundance: NA; v_gene: TRBV6-1; len: 13; d_gene: TRBD1; j_gene: TRBJ2-7; CDR3aa: CAGRDRNSYEQYF; CDR3nt: TGTGCCGGCCGGGACAGAAACTCCTACGAGCAGTACTTC
abundance: NA; v_gene: TRBV29-1; len: 13; d_gene: TRBD1; j_gene: TRBJ2-7; CDR3aa: CSVRTGGHYEQYF; CDR3nt: TGCAGCGTGAGGACAGGGGGCCACTACGAGCAGTACTTC
abundance: NA; v_gene: TRBV5-1; len: 15; d_gene: NA; j_gene: TRBJ2-3; CDR3aa: CASSLELSSTDTQYF; CDR3nt: TGCGCCAGCAGCTTGGAGCTATCTAGCACAGATACGCAGTATTTT
abundance: NA; v_gene: TRBV5-6; len: 11; d_gene: NA; j_gene: TRBJ2-1; CDR3aa: CASSQDREQFF; CDR3nt: TGTGCCAGCAGCCAGGATCGGGAGCAGTTCTTC
abundance: NA; v_gene: TRBV30; len: 15; d_gene: NA; j_gene: TRBJ1-1; CDR3aa: CAWSVQRGVTTEAFF; CDR3nt: TGTGCCTGGAGTGTACAAAGGGGGGTGACCACTGAAGCTTTCTTT
abundance: NA; v_gene: TRBV28; len: 15; d_gene: NA; j_gene: TRBJ1-4; CDR3aa: CASSPPQGTNEKLFF; CDR3nt: TGTGCCAGCAGTCCTCCCCAGGGTACTAATGAAAAACTGTTTTTT
abundance: few; v_gene: TRBV9; len: 13; d_gene: NA; j_gene: TRBJ1-2; CDR3aa: CASSVGGYYGYTF; CDR3nt: TGTGCCAGCAGCGTAGGCGGGTACTATGGCTACACCTTC
abundance: NA; v_gene: TRBV9; len: 15; d_gene: NA; j_gene: TRBJ2-3; CDR3aa: CASSVVWMLGDTQYF; CDR3nt: TGTGCCAGCAGCGTGGTCTGGATGCTCGGAGATACGCAGTATTTT
abundance: NA; v_gene: TRBV7-2; len: 18; d_gene: TRBD2; j_gene: TRBJ2-7; CDR3aa: CASSLQGTSGRNPYEQYF; CDR3nt: TGTGCCAGCAGCTTACAGGGGACTAGCGGGAGAAATCCTTACGAGCAGTACTTC
abundance: NA; v_gene: TRBV4-2; len: 14; d_gene: NA; j_gene: TRBJ1-1; CDR3aa: CASSQVGVSTEAFF; CDR3nt: TGTGCCAGCAGCCAAGTGGGAGTTAGCACTGAAGCTTTCTTT
abundance: NA; v_gene: TRBV7-3; len: 15; d_gene: TRBD2; j_gene: TRBJ2-1; CDR3aa: CASSTGTTAYNEQFF; CDR3nt: TGTGCCAGCAGCACCGGGACTACAGCCTACAATGAGCAGTTCTTC
abundance: NA; v_gene: TRBV11-3; len: 17; d_gene: NA; j_gene: TRBJ1-3; CDR3aa: CASSLGSTALSGNTIYF; CDR3nt: TGTGCCAGCAGCTTAGGTTCGACAGCTCTCTCTGGAAACACCATATATTTT
abundance: few; v_gene: TRBV29-1; len: 14; d_gene: TRBD1; j_gene: TRBJ1-1; CDR3aa: CSVGTGGMNTEAFF; CDR3nt: TGCAGCGTAGGGACAGGGGGCATGAACACTGAAGCTTTCTTT
abundance: NA; v_gene: TRBV6-1; len: 14; d_gene: TRBD1; j_gene: TRBJ1-5; CDR3aa: CASIVRQGGQPQHF; CDR3nt: TGTGCCAGCATTGTTAGACAGGGTGGCCAGCCCCAGCATTTT
abundance: once; v_gene: TRBV4-3; len: 15; d_gene: NA; j_gene: TRBJ2-2; CDR3aa: CASSRIAGGSGELFF; CDR3nt: TGCGCCAGCAGCAGGATCGCGGGTGGTTCCGGGGAGCTGTTTTTT
abundance: NA; v_gene: TRBV7-6; len: 14; d_gene: NA; j_gene: TRBJ2-1; CDR3aa: CASSLLSAANEQFF; CDR3nt: TGTGCCAGCAGCTTATTGTCGGCGGCCAATGAGCAGTTCTTC
abundance: NA; v_gene: TRBV6-1; len: 12; d_gene: NA; j_gene: TRBJ2-3; CDR3aa: CASSDPSDTQYF; CDR3nt: TGTGCCAGCAGTGATCCGTCAGATACGCAGTATTTT
abundance: once; v_gene: TRBV28; len: 18; d_gene: TRBD2; j_gene: TRBJ2-4; CDR3aa: CASSDGLAGGPAKNIQYF; CDR3nt: TGTGCCAGCAGTGACGGACTAGCGGGGGGGCCTGCCAAAAACATTCAGTACTTC
abundance: NA; v_gene: TRBV6-6; len: 15; d_gene: TRBD2; j_gene: TRBJ2-2; CDR3aa: CASSPAGGGTGELFF; CDR3nt: TGTGCCAGCAGTCCCGCGGGAGGGGGCACCGGGGAGCTGTTTTTT
abundance: NA; v_gene: TRBV5-1; len: 14; d_gene: NA; j_gene: TRBJ1-1; CDR3aa: CASSFNGLYTEAFF; CDR3nt: TGCGCCAGCAGCTTTAACGGGTTGTACACTGAAGCTTTCTTT
abundance: NA; v_gene: TRBV19; len: 14; d_gene: NA; j_gene: TRBJ1-1; CDR3aa: CASSITGTNTEAFF; CDR3nt: TGTGCCAGTAGTATTACCGGAACGAACACTGAAGCTTTCTTT
abundance: NA; v_gene: TRBV10-3; len: 15; d_gene: NA; j_gene: TRBJ2-7; CDR3aa: CAISEGTSGAYEQYF; CDR3nt: TGTGCCATCAGTGAGGGGACGTCCGGCGCCTACGAGCAGTACTTC
abundance: NA; v_gene: TRBV19; len: 12; d_gene: NA; j_gene: TRBJ1-1; CDR3aa: CASTNKNTEAFF; CDR3nt: TGTGCCAGTACCAATAAGAACACTGAAGCTTTCTTT
abundance: once; v_gene: TRBV7-2; len: 14; d_gene: NA; j_gene: TRBJ2-7; CDR3aa: CASSLGRAAYEQYF; CDR3nt: TGTGCCAGCAGCTTAGGCAGGGCGGCCTACGAGCAGTACTTC
abundance: few; v_gene: TRBV4-2; len: 13; d_gene: NA; j_gene: TRBJ2-5; CDR3aa: CASSQVTQETQYF; CDR3nt: TGTGCCAGCAGCCAAGTGACCCAAGAGACCCAGTACTTC
abundance: NA; v_gene: TRBV10-1; len: 13; d_gene: NA; j_gene: TRBJ2-1; CDR3aa: CASSESPANEQFF; CDR3nt: TGCGCCAGCAGTGAGTCCCCCGCCAATGAGCAGTTCTTC
abundance: NA; v_gene: TRBV2; len: 13; d_gene: NA; j_gene: TRBJ2-6; CDR3aa: CASIPPGANVLTF; CDR3nt: TGTGCCAGCATACCCCCTGGGGCCAACGTCCTGACTTTC
abundance: few; v_gene: TRBV7-2; len: 14; d_gene: NA; j_gene: TRBJ1-1; CDR3aa: CASSLGTGYAEAFF; CDR3nt: TGTGCCAGCAGCTTAGGTACAGGGTATGCTGAAGCTTTCTTT
abundance: NA; v_gene: TRBV4-2; len: 16; d_gene: TRBD2; j_gene: TRBJ2-1; CDR3aa: CASSQVTSGDNNEQFF; CDR3nt: TGTGCCAGCAGCCAAGTTACTAGCGGGGACAACAATGAGCAGTTCTTC
abundance: NA; v_gene: TRBV28; len: 15; d_gene: TRBD2; j_gene: TRBJ2-7; CDR3aa: CASSGGLAGSYEQYF; CDR3nt: TGTGCCAGCAGTGGGGGACTAGCGGGATCCTACGAGCAGTACTTC
abundance: NA; v_gene: TRBV19; len: 14; d_gene: NA; j_gene: TRBJ1-5; CDR3aa: CASSIMGGNQPQHF; CDR3nt: TGTGCCAGTAGTATCATGGGAGGCAATCAGCCCCAGCATTTT
abundance: few; v_gene: TRBV2; len: 13; d_gene: NA; j_gene: TRBJ1-2; CDR3aa: CARRDRTNYGYTF; CDR3nt: TGTGCCAGAAGGGACCGAACTAACTATGGCTACACCTTC